The 24 T cell receptor beta chains below come from one sample, sequenced in a study of blood T cell repertoires in COVID-19 (TCRdb year 2020). Libraries came from the immunoSEQ multiplex PCR assay. The source is immuneACCESS, and TCRdb retained only in-frame sequences with V and J called. Part of the clones is not carried over; for the studies checked, unresolved V genes explain less than half of this, and the remainder is unexplained. For this sample there are some 150,000 clones; approximately 80% appear just once. The top ten hold 1.5% to 2% of the sample. The material sequenced was PBMCs or T cells enriched from blood (not recorded which). These receptors were collected from a young woman who had been exposed to COVID-19.

This chain links TRBV9 with TRBJ1-2, with D perhaps TRBD1 (6 bases). V dropped 0 bases and J dropped 2 bases, with 14 bases sitting between them. CDR3 length: 16 amino acids. The germline V gene encodes CDR1 SGDLS and CDR2 YYNGEE. The DNA for the CDR3 is TGTGCCAGCAGCGTAGGGAGACAGGATTACAACTATGGCTACACCTTC. The encoded protein is CASSVGRQDYNYGYTF.

V usage is TRBV27 and J usage is TRBJ2-5; maybe TRBD2 (5 bases). This CDR3 spans 12 amino acids. The ends were cut back, 8 bases at V and 4 bases at J, with 11 bases in the middle. The germline gives CDR1 MNHEY, CDR2 SMNVEV (reference sequence). The CDR3 sequence is CASRNRGETQYF. The DNA for the CDR3 is TGTGCCAGCCGCAACCGGGGAGAGACCCAGTACTTC.

J is TRBJ1-2 and V is TRBV5-1; unclear D gene. The CDR3 has 14 amino acids. Germline CDR1 reads SGHRS; CDR2 reads YFSETQ. Trimming cost V 4 bases and J 2 bases, with 12 bases left between them. CDR3 nucleotides: TGCGCCAGCAGCCCCCTTCAGGCGAACTATGGCTACACCTTC. This encodes CASSPLQANYGYTF.

V and J are TRBV18 and TRBJ2-3, with TRBD1 identical over 8 bases. Germline trimming cut 1 base from V and 4 bases from J; bases unmatched to any gene: 4. CDR1 KGHSH and CDR2 LQKENI come from the germline V gene. This CDR3 region has 15 residues. CDR3 sequence (DNA): TGTGCCAGCTCACCACGAACAGGGGGGTCAGATACGCAGTATTTT. Amino acid sequence: CASSPRTGGSDTQYF.

This rearrangement joins TRBV9 to TRBJ2-1; a weak D match, TRBD2 (5 bases). The V gene lost 0 bases and the J gene lost 1 base, with 8 bases spanning the gap. The CDR3 extends over 15 amino acids. In germline, CDR1 is SGDLS, CDR2 YYNGEE. CDR3 sequence reads: CASSVVVASYNEQFF. The CDR3 nucleotides are TGTGCCAGCAGCGTAGTGGTAGCGTCCTACAATGAGCAGTTCTTC.

The V and J genes are TRBV29-1 and TRBJ2-2, with D unresolved. This CDR3 is 12 amino acids long. Germline values: CDR1 SQVTM, CDR2 ANQGSEA. Trimming cost V 4 bases and J 4 bases, with 7 bases left between them. CDR3 loop: CSVGRVTGELFF. The CDR3 nucleotides are TGCAGCGTTGGTCGTGTCACCGGGGAGCTGTTTTTT.

The V and J genes are TRBV7-3 and TRBJ2-7, with 7 bases aligning to TRBD1. Trimming cost V 4 bases and J 6 bases; bases outside gene matches: 15. Germline-derived CDR1 and CDR2 are SGHTA and FQGTGA. The CDR3 contains 16 residues. The CDR3 protein is CASSSQGGVGVGEQYF. The CDR3 nucleotides read TGTGCCAGCAGCTCCCAAGGGGGCGTCGGAGTCGGCGAGCAGTACTTC. The full variable domain, with the rest looked up from reference TRBV7-3 and TRBJ2-7, is GAGVSQTPSNKVTEKGKYVELRCDPISGHTALYWYRQSLGQGPEFLIYFQGTGAADDSGLPNDRFFAVRPEGSVSTLKIQRTERGDSAVYLCASSSQGGVGVGEQYFGPGTRLTVT.

This chain uses TRBV19 with TRBJ1-1, with D perhaps TRBD1 (5 bases). The V gene lost 4 bases and the J gene lost 3 bases, with 15 bases spanning the gap. The germline V gene encodes CDR1 LNHDA and CDR2 SQIVND (reference sequence). The CDR3 is made up of 15 amino acids. The CDR3 region is CASSRRSREDTEAFF. The CDR3 DNA reads TGTGCCAGTAGTAGGAGAAGCAGGGAGGACACTGAAGCTTTCTTT.

This rearrangement joins TRBV29-1 to TRBJ2-5; TRBD1 agrees at 8 bases. V trimming: 2 bases; J trimming: 5 bases; junction bases outside the gene matches: 10. CDR3 length: 15 amino acids. CDR1 is SQVTM, CDR2 ANQGSEA, per germline. CDR3 nucleotides: TGCAGCGTTGAAAAGTATTCAGGGGGCAGGGAGACCCAGTACTTC. Protein: CSVEKYSGGRETQYF. Filled out from reference TRBV29-1 and TRBJ2-5, the complete variable domain reads SAVISQKPSRDICQRGTSLTIQCQVDSQVTMMFWYRQQPGQSLTLIATANQGSEATYESGFVIDKFPISRPNLTFSTLTVSNMSPEDSSIYLCSVEKYSGGRETQYFGPGTRLLVL.

This chain links TRBV21-1 with TRBJ1-6; the listed D gene, TRBD1, was not tested against the DNA. TRBV21-1 is recorded as a pseudogene. The CDR3 has 19 residues. The DNA for the CDR3 is TGTGCCAGCAGCCCAAAGGGTGACAGGGAAGGTACGTTTAATTCACCCCTCCACTTT. It codes for CASSPKGDREGTFNSPLHF.

The sample holds one count of this clone. The rearrangement joins TRBV28 to TRBJ1-5, with a tentative D call TRBD1 (5 bases). The CDR3 contains 15 residues. The germline V gene has CDR1 MDHEN and CDR2 SYDVKM. Deletions cut 1 base from V and 9 bases from J, with 16 bases between. The CDR3 loop reads CASSLSWQGKLPQHF. The CDR3 DNA reads TGTGCCAGCAGTTTATCGTGGCAGGGTAAGCTGCCCCAGCATTTT.

The genes are TRBV19 and TRBJ2-7, with 10 bases lining up with TRBD2. The germline V gene encodes CDR1 LNHDA and CDR2 SQIVND (reference sequence). The CDR3 runs 15 residues. V shed 3 bases and J 6 bases; nucleotides not matched to a gene: 8. The CDR3 region is CASSMRGLAGAEQYF. CDR3 coding DNA: TGTGCCAGTAGTATGAGGGGTCTAGCGGGAGCCGAGCAGTACTTC.

V gene TRBV5-4 combines with J gene TRBJ2-5; 10 bases line up with TRBD1. J gave up 5 bases and V 4 bases, and 11 bases lay outside the gene matches. Per the germline V gene, CDR1 is SGHNT and CDR2 is YYREEE (reference sequence). This CDR3 has 16 residues. The CDR3 DNA follows: TGTGCCAGCAGCCCTACCCGGGACAGGGGTGCGGAGACCCAGTACTTC. Its protein product is CASSPTRDRGAETQYF.

The chain has TRBV29-1 and TRBJ2-7; 10 positions match TRBD1. V shed 7 bases and J 1 base; nucleotides not matched to a gene: 7. Germline V lookup: CDR1 SQVTM, CDR2 ANQGSEA. This CDR3 is built from 14 residues. The CDR3 loop reads CSARQGAGSYEQYF. The CDR3 nucleotides read TGCAGCGCTCGACAGGGGGCCGGATCCTACGAGCAGTACTTC.

This CDR3 is CASQDWAGELFF. The CDR3 nucleotides are TGTGCCAGCCAGGACTGGGCCGGGGAGCTGTTTTTT. The chain employs TRBV28 and TRBJ2-2, with D possibly matching TRBD2 (5 bases). The germline V gene has CDR1 MDHEN and CDR2 SYDVKM. The CDR3 runs to 12 residues. Between the trimmed V and J ends, which lost 8 bases and 6 bases, there was a span of 10 bases.

The chain recombines TRBV5-4 with TRBJ2-4; D unclear. The CDR3 sequence is 14 residues long. CDR1 SGHNT and CDR2 YYREEE come from the germline V gene (reference sequence). V lost 3 bases, J lost 1 base, and 8 bases lay in between. The CDR3 region has the DNA TGTGCCAGCAGCTCAACAAACGCCAAAAACATTCAGTACTTC. Encoded protein: CASSSTNAKNIQYF.

The chain recombines TRBV6-4 with TRBJ2-1; 8 bases are a match to TRBD1. J gave up 4 bases and V 4 bases, and 0 bases lay outside the gene matches. The CDR3 runs 13 residues. CDR1 and CDR2 from the germline V gene are MRHNA and SNTAGT. CDR3 bases: TGTGCCAGCAGTGGGGACAGGTACAATGAGCAGTTCTTC. This gives the protein CASSGDRYNEQFF.

In this sample, this clone turned up once. The rearrangement joins TRBV19 to TRBJ1-1; 8 bases map to TRBD1. The CDR3 covers 13 residues. Germline assignment: CDR1 LNHDA and CDR2 SQIVND (reference sequence). Trimming cost V 4 bases and J 7 bases; bases outside gene matches: 5. This CDR3 reads CASSTRGPDEAFF. The CDR3 region has the DNA TGTGCCAGTAGTACCAGGGGGCCGGATGAAGCTTTCTTT.

CDR3 nucleotide sequence: TGTGCCAGCAGCCAACCGGGACTAGCGGGAGCAGGGCCTTACAATGAGCAGTTCTTC. Translated, it gives CASSQPGLAGAGPYNEQFF. The chain has TRBV7-2 and TRBJ2-1; 14 bases align to TRBD2. The CDR3 is 19 residues long. From germline, CDR1 is SGHTA and CDR2 FQGNSA. The V segment lost 5 bases and the J segment 4 bases; nucleotides outside the gene matches: 13.

This chain uses TRBV18 with TRBJ2-3; 7 bases are a match to TRBD2. Trimming at V came to 4 bases and at J to 5 bases, leaving 6 bases not matched to a gene. This CDR3 has 14 amino acids. The V gene's germline CDR1 is KGHSH and CDR2 LQKENI. CDR3 sequence reads: CASSLAGDEDTQYF. The CDR3 DNA follows: TGTGCCAGCTCACTTGCGGGAGATGAAGATACGCAGTATTTT.

This chain joins TRBV7-2 and TRBJ2-7; 13 positions match TRBD2. The V gene's germline CDR1 is SGHTA and CDR2 FQGNSA. The CDR3 is 17 amino acids. The V gene end was trimmed by 5 bases and the J gene end by 0 bases; junction bases not matched to a gene: 7. The CDR3 spells CASSTRTSGGVSYEQYF. The DNA of the CDR3 is TGTGCCAGCAGCACCCGGACTAGCGGGGGAGTCTCCTACGAGCAGTACTTC.

This sequence joins TRBV5-1 and TRBJ2-2; possible D gene TRBD1, 5 bases. The CDR3 runs to 15 residues. Germline CDR1 and CDR2: SGHRS and YFSETQ. Trimming pared 2 bases from V and 1 base from J, leaving 9 bases between. The CDR3 DNA sequence: TGCGCCAGCAGCTTTACCCAGGGGAACACCGGGGAGCTGTTTTTT. Residues: CASSFTQGNTGELFF.

V gene TRBV5-5 combines with J gene TRBJ1-4, with D unclear. V was trimmed by 2 bases and J by 5 bases, leaving 13 bases between them. CDR1 is SGHKS and CDR2 is YYEKEE in the germline V gene (reference sequence). This CDR3 has 15 residues. The CDR3 reads CASSFWAGQNEKLFF. The DNA for the CDR3 is TGTGCCAGCAGCTTTTGGGCGGGCCAAAATGAAAAACTGTTTTTT.

J is TRBJ1-1 and V is TRBV18; perhaps TRBD1 as D (5 bases). The V and J ends lost 8 bases and 3 bases respectively, with 16 bases between them. CDR3 length: 14 amino acids. Germline V gives CDR1 KGHSH, CDR2 LQKENI. CDR3 DNA sequence: TGTGCCAGCCAACAGTCCGGGGGATACACTGAAGCTTTCTTT. Amino acid sequence: CASQQSGGYTEAFF.